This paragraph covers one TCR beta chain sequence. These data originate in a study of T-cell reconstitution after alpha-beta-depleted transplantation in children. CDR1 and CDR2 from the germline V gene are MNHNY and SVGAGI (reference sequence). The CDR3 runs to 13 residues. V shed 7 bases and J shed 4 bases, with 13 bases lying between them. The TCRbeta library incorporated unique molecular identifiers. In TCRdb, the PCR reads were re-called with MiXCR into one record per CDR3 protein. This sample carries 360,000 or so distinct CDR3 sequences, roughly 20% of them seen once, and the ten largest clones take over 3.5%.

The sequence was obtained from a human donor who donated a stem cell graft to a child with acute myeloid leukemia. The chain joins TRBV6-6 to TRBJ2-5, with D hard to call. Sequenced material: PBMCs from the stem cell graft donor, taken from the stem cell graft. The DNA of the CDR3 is TGTGCCAGCATGGTTCCAGCATTAGAGACCCAGTACTTC. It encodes CASMVPALETQYF.